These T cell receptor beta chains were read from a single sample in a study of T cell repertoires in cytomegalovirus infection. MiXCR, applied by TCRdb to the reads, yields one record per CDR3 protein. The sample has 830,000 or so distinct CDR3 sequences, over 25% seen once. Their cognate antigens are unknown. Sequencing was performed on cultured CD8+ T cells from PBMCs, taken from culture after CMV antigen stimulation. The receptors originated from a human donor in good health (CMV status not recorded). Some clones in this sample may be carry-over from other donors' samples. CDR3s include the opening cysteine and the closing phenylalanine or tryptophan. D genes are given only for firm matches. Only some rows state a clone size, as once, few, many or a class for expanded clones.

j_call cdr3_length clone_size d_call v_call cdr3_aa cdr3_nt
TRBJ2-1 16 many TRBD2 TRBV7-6 CASSLWGGSSYNEQFF TGTGCCAGCAGCTTATGGGGCGGGAGCTCCTACAATGAGCAGTTCTTC
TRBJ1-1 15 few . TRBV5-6 CASSRDRSSNTEAFF TGTGCCAGCAGCCGTGACAGGTCATCGAACACTGAAGCTTTCTTT
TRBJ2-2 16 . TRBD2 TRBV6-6 CASSYRSGGYSGELFF TGTGCCAGCAGTTACCGTTCGGGGGGATATAGCGGGGAGCTGTTTTTT
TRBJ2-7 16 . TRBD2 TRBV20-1 CSARDPLAGGPSEQYF TGCAGTGCTAGAGATCCCCTAGCGGGGGGGCCGAGCGAGCAGTACTTC
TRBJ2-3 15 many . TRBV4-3 CASSQDPAVSDTQYF TGCGCCAGCAGCCAAGATCCGGCAGTATCAGATACGCAGTATTTT
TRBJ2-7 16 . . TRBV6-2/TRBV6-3 CASTAAHRYFAYEQYF TGTGCCAGCACCGCCGCCCACAGGTATTTCGCCTACGAGCAGTACTTC
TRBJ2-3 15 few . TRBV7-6 CASSSELTSTDTQYF TGTGCTAGCAGCTCAGAACTTACTAGCACAGATACGCAGTATTTT
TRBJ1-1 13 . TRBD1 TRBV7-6 CAVIRQGGTETFF TGTGCCGTGATCAGACAGGGAGGCACTGAAACTTTCTTT
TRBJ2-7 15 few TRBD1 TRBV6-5 CASSYSTQGVDEQYF TGTGCCAGCAGTTACTCGACGCAGGGGGTGGACGAGCAGTACTTC
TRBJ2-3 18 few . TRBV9 CASSVLPNDRLGTDTQYF TGTGCCAGCAGCGTACTACCCAATGATCGGCTTGGCACAGATACGCAGTATTTT
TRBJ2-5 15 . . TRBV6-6 CASSYWGTSQETQYF TGTGCCAGCAGTTACTGGGGGACTTCCCAAGAGACCCAGTACTTC
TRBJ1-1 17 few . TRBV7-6 CASSPHRVGRLNTEAFF TGTGCCAGCAGCCCGCACAGGGTCGGGAGGCTCAACACTGAAGCTTTCTTT
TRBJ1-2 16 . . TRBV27 CASSRGASLRNYGYTF TGTGCCAGCAGCCGAGGGGCCTCCCTGAGGAACTATGGCTACACCTTC
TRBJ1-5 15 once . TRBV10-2 CASSELSGEDQPQHF TGTGCCAGCAGTGAGTTGTCAGGAGAGGATCAGCCCCAGCATTTT
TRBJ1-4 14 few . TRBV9 CASAGGGSNEKLFF TGTGCCAGCGCGGGAGGCGGAAGCAATGAAAAACTGTTTTTT
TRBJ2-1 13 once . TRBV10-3 CAIFRTSYNEQFF TGTGCCATTTTCCGGACCTCCTACAATGAGCAGTTCTTC
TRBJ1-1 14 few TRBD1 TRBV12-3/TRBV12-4 CASSTTGDGTEAFF TGTGCCAGCAGTACTACAGGGGATGGCACTGAAGCTTTCTTT
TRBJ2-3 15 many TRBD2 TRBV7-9 CASSFSGASTDTQYF TGTGCCAGCAGCTTTAGCGGGGCTAGCACAGATACGCAGTATTTT
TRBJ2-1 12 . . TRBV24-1 CATSDINNEQFF TGTGCCACCAGTGATATCAATAATGAGCAGTTCTTC
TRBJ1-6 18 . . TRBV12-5 CASGFTPSGPLLDSPLHF TGTGCTAGTGGTTTTACCCCATCAGGGCCACTTTTAGATTCACCCCTCCACTTT
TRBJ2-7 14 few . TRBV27 CASSTGREKGEQYF TGTGCCAGCAGCACCGGACGGGAGAAAGGGGAGCAGTACTTC
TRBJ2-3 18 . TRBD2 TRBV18 CASSPPEGLAAYTDTQYF TGTGCCAGCTCACCACCGGAAGGGCTAGCGGCCTACACAGATACGCAGTATTTT
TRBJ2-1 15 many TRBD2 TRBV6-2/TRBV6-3 CASSSGRESYNEQFF TGTGCCAGCAGTTCAGGGAGGGAATCCTACAATGAGCAGTTCTTC
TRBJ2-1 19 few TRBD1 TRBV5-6 CASSPRTGGDPADYNEQFF TGTGCCAGCAGCCCCCGGACAGGGGGCGACCCCGCGGACTACAATGAGCAGTTCTTC
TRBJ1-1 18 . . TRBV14 CASSQAKGDRRSNTEAFF TGTGCCAGCAGCCAGGCGAAAGGGGACCGACGATCGAACACTGAAGCTTTCTTT
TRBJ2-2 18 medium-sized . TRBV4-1 CASSQGRSGGRYTGELFF TGCGCCAGCAGCCAAGGGCGCTCAGGCGGACGTTACACCGGGGAGCTGTTTTTT
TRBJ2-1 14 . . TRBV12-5 CASGPRDSYNEQFF TGTGCTAGTGGTCCTCGGGACTCCTACAATGAGCAGTTCTTC
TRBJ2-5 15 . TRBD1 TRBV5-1 CASSAETGGKETQYF TGCGCCAGCAGCGCCGAGACAGGGGGCAAGGAGACCCAGTACTTC
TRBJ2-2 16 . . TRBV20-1 CSAREPGRTNTGELFF TGCAGTGCTAGAGAACCGGGACGGACGAACACCGGGGAGCTGTTTTTT
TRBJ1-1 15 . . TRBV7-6 CASSDSTLMNTEAFF TGTGCCAGCAGCGACTCGACTCTGATGAACACTGAAGCTTTCTTT
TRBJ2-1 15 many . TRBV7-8 CASSLEMSSYNEQFF TGTGCCAGCAGCTTAGAAATGAGCTCCTACAATGAGCAGTTCTTC
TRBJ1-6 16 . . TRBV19 CASSISLGRANSPLHF TGTGCCAGTAGTATATCCCTGGGACGGGCTAATTCACCCCTCCACTTT
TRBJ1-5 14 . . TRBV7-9 CASTPPEVGQPQHF TGTGCCAGCACCCCACCCGAGGTGGGTCAGCCCCAGCATTTT
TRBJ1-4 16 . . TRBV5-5 CASSLVQGRLDEKLFF TGTGCCAGCAGCTTGGTCCAGGGAAGATTGGATGAAAAACTGTTTTTT
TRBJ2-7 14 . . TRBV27 CASSQGSPGYEQYF TGTGCCAGCAGTCAGGGGTCCCCCGGGTACGAGCAGTACTTC
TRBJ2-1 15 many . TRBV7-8 CASSLPPSTYNEQFF TGTGCCAGCAGCTTACCCCCTTCCACCTACAATGAGCAGTTCTTC
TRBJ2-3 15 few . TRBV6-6 CASSYSKGGRDTQYF TGTGCCAGCAGTTACTCGAAGGGGGGGAGAGATACGCAGTATTTT
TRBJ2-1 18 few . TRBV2 CASSEGYRGPHSYNEQFF TGTGCCAGCAGTGAAGGTTATCGGGGGCCCCACTCCTACAATGAGCAGTTCTTC
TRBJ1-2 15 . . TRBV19 CASSGVSAGNYGYTF TGTGCCAGTAGTGGGGTTTCTGCAGGGAACTATGGCTACACCTTC
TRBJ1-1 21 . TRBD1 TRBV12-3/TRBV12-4 CASSSHFINRDRAQANTEAFF TGTGCCAGCAGTAGTCACTTCATTAATCGGGACAGGGCCCAGGCAAACACTGAAGCTTTCTTT
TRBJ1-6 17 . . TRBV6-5 CASSYGGPLGVNSPLHF TGTGCCAGCAGTTACGGGGGTCCCTTGGGGGTTAATTCACCCCTCCACTTT
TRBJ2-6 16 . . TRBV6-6 CASSADRLGGANVLTF TGTGCCAGCAGTGCAGACAGGTTAGGTGGGGCCAACGTCCTGACTTTC
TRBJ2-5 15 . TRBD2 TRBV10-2 CASTDRLAGRSTQYF TGCGCCAGCACCGACAGGCTAGCGGGGCGAAGTACCCAGTACTTC
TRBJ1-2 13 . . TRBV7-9 CASSGRSNYGYTF TGTGCCAGCAGCGGACGATCTAACTATGGCTACACCTTC
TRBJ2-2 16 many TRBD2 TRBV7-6 CASSFSSGGDTGELFF TGTGCCAGCAGCTTCAGTAGCGGGGGAGACACCGGGGAGCTGTTTTTT
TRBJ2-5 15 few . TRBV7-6 CASSPRGLGGQTQYF TGTGCCAGCAGCCCCCGGGGTCTGGGGGGCCAGACCCAGTACTTC
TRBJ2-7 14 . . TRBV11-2 CASSLGLWFYEQYF TGTGCCAGCAGCTTAGGACTCTGGTTCTACGAGCAGTACTTC